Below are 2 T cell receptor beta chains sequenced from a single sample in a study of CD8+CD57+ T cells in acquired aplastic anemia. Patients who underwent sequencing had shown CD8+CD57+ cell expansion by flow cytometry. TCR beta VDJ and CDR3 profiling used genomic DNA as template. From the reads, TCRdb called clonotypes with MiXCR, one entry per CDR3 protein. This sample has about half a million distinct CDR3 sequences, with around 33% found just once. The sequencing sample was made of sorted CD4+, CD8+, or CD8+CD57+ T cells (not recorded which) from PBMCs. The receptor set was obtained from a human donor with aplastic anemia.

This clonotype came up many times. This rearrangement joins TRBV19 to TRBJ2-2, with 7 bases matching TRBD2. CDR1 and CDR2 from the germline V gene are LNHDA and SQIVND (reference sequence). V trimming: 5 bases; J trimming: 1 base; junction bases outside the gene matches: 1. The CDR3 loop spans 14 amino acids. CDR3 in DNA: TGTGCCAGTAGTGGCGGGGGGAACACCGGGGAGCTGTTTTTT. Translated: CASSGGGNTGELFF.

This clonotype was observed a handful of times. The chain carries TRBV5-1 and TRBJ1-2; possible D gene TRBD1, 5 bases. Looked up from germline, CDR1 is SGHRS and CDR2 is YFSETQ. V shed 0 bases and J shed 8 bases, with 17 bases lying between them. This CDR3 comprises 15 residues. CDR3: CASSLDVGDSGGYTF. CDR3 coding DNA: TGCGCCAGCAGCTTGGATGTGGGTGACTCAGGGGGCTACACCTTC.